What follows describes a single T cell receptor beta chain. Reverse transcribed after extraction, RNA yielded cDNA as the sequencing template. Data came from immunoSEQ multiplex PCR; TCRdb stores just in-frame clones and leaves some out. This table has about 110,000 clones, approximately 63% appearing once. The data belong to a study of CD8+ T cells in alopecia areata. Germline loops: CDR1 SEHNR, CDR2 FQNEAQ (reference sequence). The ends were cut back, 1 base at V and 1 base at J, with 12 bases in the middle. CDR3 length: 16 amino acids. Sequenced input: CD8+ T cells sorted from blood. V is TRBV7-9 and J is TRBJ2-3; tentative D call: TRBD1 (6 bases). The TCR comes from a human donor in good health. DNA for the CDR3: TGTGCCAGCAGCTTAGTTCCGGGACAACGCACAGATACGCAGTATTTT. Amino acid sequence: CASSLVPGQRTDTQYF. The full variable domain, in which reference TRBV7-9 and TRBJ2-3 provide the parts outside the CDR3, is DTGVSQNPRHKITKRGQNVTFRCDPISEHNRLYWYRQTLGQGPEFLTYFQNEAQLEKSRLLSDRFSAERPKGSFSTLEIQRTEQGDSAMYLCASSLVPGQRTDTQYFGPGTRLTVL.